This T cell receptor beta chain was retrieved from a study of blood T cell repertoires in COVID-19. Per the germline V gene, CDR1 is SGHDT and CDR2 is YYEEEE. V was cut by 2 bases and J by 4 bases, with 7 bases left in between. This CDR3 region has 12 residues. The data were produced by immunoSEQ multiplex PCR, yet TCRdb's version contains in-frame clones alone and is incomplete. The table shows around 100,000 clones, with roughly 87% occurring only once. The specimen was peripheral blood. The chain links TRBV5-6 to TRBJ2-7; unclear D gene. This TCR derives from a man over 45 with active COVID-19. CDR3 sequence reads: CASSFRRYEQYF. The CDR3 nucleotides read TGTGCCAGCAGCTTTCGCCGGTACGAGCAGTACTTC.